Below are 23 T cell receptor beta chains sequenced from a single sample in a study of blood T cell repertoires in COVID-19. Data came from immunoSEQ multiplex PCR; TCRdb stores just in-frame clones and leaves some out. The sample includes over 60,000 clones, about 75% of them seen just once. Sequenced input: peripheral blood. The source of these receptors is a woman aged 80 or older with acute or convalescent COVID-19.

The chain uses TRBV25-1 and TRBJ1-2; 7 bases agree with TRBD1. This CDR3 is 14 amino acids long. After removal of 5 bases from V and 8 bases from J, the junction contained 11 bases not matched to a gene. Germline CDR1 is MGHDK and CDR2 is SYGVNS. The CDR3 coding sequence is TGTGCCAGCAGTCGGGAAGGGGGCATGGGCGGCTACACCTTC. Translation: CASSREGGMGGYTF.

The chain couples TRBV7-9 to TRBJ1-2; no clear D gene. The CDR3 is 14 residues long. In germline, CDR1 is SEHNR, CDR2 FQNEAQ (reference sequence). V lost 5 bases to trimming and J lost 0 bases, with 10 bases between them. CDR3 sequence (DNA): TGTGCCAGCAGCCCCACAGTCCCTAACTATGGCTACACCTTC. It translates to CASSPTVPNYGYTF. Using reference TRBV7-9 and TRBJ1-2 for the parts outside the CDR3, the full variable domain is DTGVSQNPRHKITKRGQNVTFRCDPISEHNRLYWYRQTLGQGPEFLTYFQNEAQLEKSRLLSDRFSAERPKGSFSTLEIQRTEQGDSAMYLCASSPTVPNYGYTFGSGTRLTVV.

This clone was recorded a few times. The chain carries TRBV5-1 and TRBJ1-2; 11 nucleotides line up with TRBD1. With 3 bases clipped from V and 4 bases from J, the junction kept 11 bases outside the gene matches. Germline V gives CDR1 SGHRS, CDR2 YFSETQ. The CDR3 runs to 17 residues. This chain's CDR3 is CASSSGQGGDRSYGYTF. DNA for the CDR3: TGCGCCAGCAGCTCGGGACAGGGGGGCGATCGTAGCTATGGCTACACCTTC.

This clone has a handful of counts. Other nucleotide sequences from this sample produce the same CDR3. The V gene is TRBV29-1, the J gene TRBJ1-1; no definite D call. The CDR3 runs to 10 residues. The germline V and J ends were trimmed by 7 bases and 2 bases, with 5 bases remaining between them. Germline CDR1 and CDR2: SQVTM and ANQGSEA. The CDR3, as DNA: TGCAGCGCACAAAACACTGAAGCTTTCTTT. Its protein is CSAQNTEAFF.

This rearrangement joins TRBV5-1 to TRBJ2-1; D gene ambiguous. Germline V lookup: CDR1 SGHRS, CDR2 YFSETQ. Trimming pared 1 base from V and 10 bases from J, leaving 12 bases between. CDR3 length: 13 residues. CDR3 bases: TGCGCCAGCAGCTTGCCGAGTCCACGGGAGCAGTTCTTC. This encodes CASSLPSPREQFF. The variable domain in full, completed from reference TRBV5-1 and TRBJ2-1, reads KAGVTQTPRYLIKTRGQQVTLSCSPISGHRSVSWYQQTPGQGLQFLFEYFSETQRNKGNFPGRFSGRQFSNSRSEMNVSTLELGDSALYLCASSLPSPREQFFGPGTRLTVL.

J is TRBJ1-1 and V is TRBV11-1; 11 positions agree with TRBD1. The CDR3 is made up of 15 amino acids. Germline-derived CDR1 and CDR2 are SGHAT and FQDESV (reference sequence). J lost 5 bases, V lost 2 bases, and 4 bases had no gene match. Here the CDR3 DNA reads TGTGCCAGCAGCTTATCGGACAGGGGGCTAACTGAAGCTTTCTTT. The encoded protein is CASSLSDRGLTEAFF.

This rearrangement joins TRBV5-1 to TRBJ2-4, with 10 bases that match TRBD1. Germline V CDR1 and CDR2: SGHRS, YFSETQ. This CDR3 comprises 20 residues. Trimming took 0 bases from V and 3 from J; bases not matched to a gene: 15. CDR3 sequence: CASSLGPGQGSPLGKNIQYF. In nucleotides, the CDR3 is TGCGCCAGCAGCTTGGGACCGGGACAGGGGTCCCCTTTAGGCAAAAACATTCAGTACTTC.

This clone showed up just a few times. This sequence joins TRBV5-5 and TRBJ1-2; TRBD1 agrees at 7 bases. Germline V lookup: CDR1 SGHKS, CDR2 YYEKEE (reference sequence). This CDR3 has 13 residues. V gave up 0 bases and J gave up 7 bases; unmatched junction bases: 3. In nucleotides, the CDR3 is TGTGCCAGCAGCTTGGACAGGGGTGGTGGCTACACCTTC. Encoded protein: CASSLDRGGGYTF.

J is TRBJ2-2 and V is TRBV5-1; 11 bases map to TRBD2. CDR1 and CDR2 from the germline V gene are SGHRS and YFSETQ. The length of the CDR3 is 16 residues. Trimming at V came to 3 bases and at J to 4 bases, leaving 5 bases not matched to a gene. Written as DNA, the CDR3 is TGCGCCAGCAGCTCGGGGACTAGCGGCACCACCGGGGAGCTGTTTTTT. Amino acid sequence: CASSSGTSGTTGELFF.

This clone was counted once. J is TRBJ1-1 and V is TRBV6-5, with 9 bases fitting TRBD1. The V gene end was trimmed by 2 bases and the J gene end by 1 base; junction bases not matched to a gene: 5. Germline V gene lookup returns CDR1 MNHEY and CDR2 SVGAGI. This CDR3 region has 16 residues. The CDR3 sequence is CASSYRDRVTNTEAFF. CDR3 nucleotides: TGTGCCAGCAGTTACCGGGACAGGGTGACGAACACTGAAGCTTTCTTT.

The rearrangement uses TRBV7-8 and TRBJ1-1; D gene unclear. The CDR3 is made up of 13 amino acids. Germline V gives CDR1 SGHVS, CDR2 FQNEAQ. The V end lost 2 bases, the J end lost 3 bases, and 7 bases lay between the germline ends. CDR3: CASSLHADTEAFF. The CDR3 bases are TGTGCCAGCAGCTTACATGCGGACACTGAAGCTTTCTTT.

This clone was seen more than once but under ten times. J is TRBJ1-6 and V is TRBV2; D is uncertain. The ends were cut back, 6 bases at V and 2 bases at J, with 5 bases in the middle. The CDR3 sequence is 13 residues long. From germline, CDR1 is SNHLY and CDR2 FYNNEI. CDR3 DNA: TGTGCCAGCAGCTTAGCCTATAATTCACCCCTCCACTTT. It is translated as CASSLAYNSPLHF.

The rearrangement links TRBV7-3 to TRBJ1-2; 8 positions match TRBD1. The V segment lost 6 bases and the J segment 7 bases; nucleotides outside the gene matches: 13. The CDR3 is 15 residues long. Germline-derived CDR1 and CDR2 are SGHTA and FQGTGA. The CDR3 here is CASSFDPGGQGGYTF. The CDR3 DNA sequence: TGTGCCAGCAGTTTCGACCCAGGGGGCCAGGGTGGCTACACCTTC.

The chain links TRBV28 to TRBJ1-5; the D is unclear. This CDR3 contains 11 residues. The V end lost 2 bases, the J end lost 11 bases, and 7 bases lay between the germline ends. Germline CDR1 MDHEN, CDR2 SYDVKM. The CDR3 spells CASSLQRSQHF. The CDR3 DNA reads TGTGCCAGCAGTTTACAACGGTCCCAGCATTTT.

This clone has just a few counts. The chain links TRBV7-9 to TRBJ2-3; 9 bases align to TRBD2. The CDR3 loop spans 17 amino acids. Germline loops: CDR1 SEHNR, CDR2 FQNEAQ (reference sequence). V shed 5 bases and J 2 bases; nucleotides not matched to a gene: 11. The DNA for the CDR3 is TGTGCCAGCAGCGGGGCGGGTCTAGCGGGGCCCACAGATACGCAGTATTTT. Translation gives CASSGAGLAGPTDTQYF. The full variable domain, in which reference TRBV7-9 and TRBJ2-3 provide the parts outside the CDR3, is DTGVSQNPRHKITKRGQNVTFRCDPISEHNRLYWYRQTLGQGPEFLTYFQNEAQLEKSRLLSDRFSAERPKGSFSTLEIQRTEQGDSAMYLCASSGAGLAGPTDTQYFGPGTRLTVL.

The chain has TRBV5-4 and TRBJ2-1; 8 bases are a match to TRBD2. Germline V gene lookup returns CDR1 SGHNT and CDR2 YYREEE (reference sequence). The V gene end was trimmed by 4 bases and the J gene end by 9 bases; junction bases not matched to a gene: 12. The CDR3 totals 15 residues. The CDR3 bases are TGTGCCAGCAGCCCTCCCGGGACTAGTAGTAGTGAGCAGTTCTTC. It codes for CASSPPGTSSSEQFF. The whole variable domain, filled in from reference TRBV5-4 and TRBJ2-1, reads ETGVTQSPTHLIKTRGQQVTLRCSSQSGHNTVSWYQQALGQGPQFIFQYYREEENGRGNFPPRFSGLQFPNYSSELNVNALELDDSALYLCASSPPGTSSSEQFFGPGTRLTVL.

DNA for the CDR3: TGTGCCAGCAGTCATATAGGGGGCCTTGACCAGCCCCAGCATTTT. Translating it yields CASSHIGGLDQPQHF. The genes are TRBV2 and TRBJ1-5, with TRBD1 identical over 7 bases. Trimming cost V 5 bases and J 7 bases; bases outside gene matches: 11. This CDR3 is 15 amino acids long. CDR1 and CDR2 (germline): SNHLY, FYNNEI.

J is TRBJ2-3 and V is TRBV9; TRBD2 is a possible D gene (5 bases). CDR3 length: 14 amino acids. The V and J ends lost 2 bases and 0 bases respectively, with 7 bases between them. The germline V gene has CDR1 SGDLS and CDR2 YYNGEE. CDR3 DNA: TGTGCCAGCAGCGTCGGACTTAGCACAGATACGCAGTATTTT. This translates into CASSVGLSTDTQYF.

This chain's CDR3 is CASSLALGTRPSTDTQYF. CDR3 sequence (DNA): TGTGCCAGCAGCTTAGCGCTTGGGACTAGGCCTAGCACAGATACGCAGTATTTT. The chain joins TRBV7-2 to TRBJ2-3; 8 positions match TRBD2. The CDR3 spans 18 residues. Germline trimming cut 0 bases from V and 0 bases from J; bases unmatched to any gene: 8. Germline CDR1 SGHTA, CDR2 FQGNSA.

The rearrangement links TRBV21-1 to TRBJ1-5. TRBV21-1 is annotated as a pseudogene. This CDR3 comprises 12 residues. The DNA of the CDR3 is TGTGCCAGCAGTCTCCTAGGCCAGCCCCAGCATTTT. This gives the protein CASSLLGQPQHF.

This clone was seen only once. The CDR3 is CASSLQVYGNTEAFF. In DNA, the CDR3 is TGTGCCAGCAGCCTTCAGGTGTACGGAAACACTGAAGCTTTCTTT. The chain uses TRBV14 and TRBJ1-1; D call uncertain. Trimming pared 4 bases from V and 2 bases from J, leaving 14 bases between. The CDR3 is 15 amino acids. Germline CDR1 reads SGHDN; CDR2 reads FVKESK.

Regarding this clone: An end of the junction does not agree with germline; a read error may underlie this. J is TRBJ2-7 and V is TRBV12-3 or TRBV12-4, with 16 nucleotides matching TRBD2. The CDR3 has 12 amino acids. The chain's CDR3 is CASRGLAGGHDF. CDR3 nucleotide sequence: TGTGCCAGCAGGGGACTAGCGGGAGGGCACGACTTC.

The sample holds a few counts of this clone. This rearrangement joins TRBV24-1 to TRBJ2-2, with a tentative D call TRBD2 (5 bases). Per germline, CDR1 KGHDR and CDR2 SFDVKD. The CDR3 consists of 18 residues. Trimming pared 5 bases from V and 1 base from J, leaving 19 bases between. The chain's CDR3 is CATSGVEDGEQNTGELFF. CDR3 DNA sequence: TGTGCCACCAGTGGGGTGGAGGACGGGGAACAGAACACCGGGGAGCTGTTTTTT.